This TCR beta chain is drawn from a study of shared clonotypes between healthy human individuals. Turning to the study itself: The plates for each donor numbered three CD4 naive, three CD4 memory, two CD8 naive and one CD8 memory. Study-wide findings and caveats: Owing to a small donor count, the genetic and exposure-history diversity represented was limited.

The authors divided CD4+ cells into CD45RA+ naive and CD45RA-negative memory subsets. The DNA input per sorted-subset replicate PCR was 150 to 200 ng, corresponding to 30,000 or so T cell genomes. Method: immunoSEQ multiplex PCR; TCRdb's copy keeps in-frame clones and lacks some. The sample lists millions of clones, approximately 95% occurring once. This clone was seen just once. Its antigen remains unknown. The TCR originated in a man aged 18 to 29 in good health. Some clones in this sample may be carry-over from other donors' samples. Material for sequencing was naive CD4+ T cells from PBMCs. The subset is: CD45RA+ positively selected.

The CDR3: CASSHLYRDRHYEQYF. CDR3 DNA: TGTGCCAGCAGCCACCTATACCGGGACAGGCACTACGAGCAGTACTTC. The chain combines TRBV11-1 with TRBJ2-7; TRBD1 matches at 8 bases. Germline loops: CDR1 SGHAT, CDR2 FQDESV (reference sequence). The CDR3 is made up of 16 amino acids. The V segment lost 5 bases and the J segment 3 bases; nucleotides outside the gene matches: 12. The full variable domain, in which reference TRBV11-1 and TRBJ2-7 provide the parts outside the CDR3, is EAEVAQSPRYKITEKSQAVAFWCDPISGHATLYWYRQILGQGPELLVQFQDESVVDDSQLPKDRFSAERLKGVDSTLKIQPAELGDSAMYLCASSHLYRDRHYEQYFGPGTRLTVT.